This T cell receptor (beta chain) was sequenced in a study of shared clonotypes between healthy human individuals. Study outcomes and limitations: An expected dependence of interdonor clonotype sharing on sequencing depth was noted. Relative to memory subsets, naive subsets generally showed larger estimated richness. Tissue TCR repertoires likely differ from these blood-only repertoires.

This clone came up once. Its target is not known. TCRdb keeps only in-frame clones here, not all; method: immunoSEQ multiplex PCR. Among approximately 400,000 clones listed, roughly 96% were seen once. The germline V gene encodes CDR1 SQVTM and CDR2 ANQGSEA. The V gene lost 4 bases and the J gene lost 1 base, with 10 bases spanning the gap. The CDR3 is 13 amino acids. The genes are TRBV29-1 and TRBJ1-2; D is undetermined. This TCR derives from a man aged 30 to 39 in good health. Sequenced sample: memory CD8+ T cells sorted from blood. The sample's subset: CD45RO+ cells pooled with CCR7-negative TemRA cells. The chain's CDR3 is CSVGTRGNYGYTF. The DNA for the CDR3 is TGCAGCGTTGGGACCCGGGGTAACTATGGCTACACCTTC.